This TCR beta chain comes out of a study of vaccination effects on CD4 cells after COVID-19. Across the study: Relative to the second dose, post-vaccine samples were obtained a median of 72 days later.

Sequenced by immunoSEQ multiplex PCR; TCRdb stores in-frame clones only, minus some. Here the sample spans around 67,000 clones, about 80% being singletons. Antigen-specific CD4+ T cell clonotypes were called by their expansion after viral peptide-pool culture in ViraFEST. Culture proceeded for about ten days, and CD4+ T cells were then isolated. Each participant received a vaccine that was either BNT162b2 or mRNA-1273, given as two doses. IL-2 at roughly 9.7 IU/ml and peptides at approximately 9.5 ug/ml were added to cultured PBMC, two million per well. Researchers swapped half the medium for IL-2 medium on both days 3 and 7. Turning to this clone: Its antigen is as yet unknown.

V dropped 4 bases and J dropped 5 bases, with 11 bases sitting between them. This CDR3 is built from 13 residues. Broader study findings: Healthy vaccinees showed cross-reactivity with common cold coronaviruses in only 1 of 255 vaccine-induced clones.

Sequences were derived from CD4+ T cells from PBMCs cultured with HCoV-229E spike peptides, sampled after COVID-19 vaccination. V is TRBV12-3 or TRBV12-4 and J is TRBJ2-5; D is uncertain. This clonotype originated in a human donor who received a COVID-19 vaccine. CDR3 DNA: TGTGCCAGCAGTTCCCCCCCACATGAGACCCAGTACTTC. The encoded protein is CASSSPPHETQYF.